This TCR beta chain was identified in a study of tumor and adjacent non-tumor tissue in lung cancer. Study-wide findings and caveats: Compared with tumor, normal lung showed significantly lower TCR diversity. Tumor repertoires had a smaller top 100 clone share than normal lung.

Three rounds of nested PCR, following a modified ARM-PCR protocol, produced the TCRbeta library. Using its own MiXCR run on the multiplex PCR reads, TCRdb lists one record per CDR3 protein. The table records 200,000 to 250,000 distinct CDR3 sequences, around 71% of them present only once. This clonotype was observed many times. Its antigen is not known. The template was RNA from unsorted bulk tissue. Trimming removed 0 bases from V and 4 bases from J; junction bases left unmatched: 7. CDR1 is DFQATT and CDR2 is SNEGSKA in the germline V gene (reference sequence). The CDR3 sequence is 15 residues long. The chain uses TRBV20-1 and TRBJ2-7; TRBD1 matches at 9 bases. The receptor's source is a man between 60 and 75 years old with non-small cell lung cancer. Sequences were obtained from lung tumor tissue. The CDR3 reads CSARDPGQGGYEQYF. The CDR3 nucleotides are TGCAGTGCTAGAGATCCGGGACAGGGCGGTTACGAGCAGTACTTC.